What follows are 10 T cell receptor beta chains derived from one specimen sequenced in a study of blood T cell repertoires in COVID-19. Method: immunoSEQ multiplex PCR; TCRdb's copy keeps in-frame clones and lacks some. Of about 150,000 clones in the sample, over 80% are singletons; the top ten hold 6.5% to 9.5%. Specimen: peripheral blood. The receptor set was obtained from a woman aged 80 or over with COVID-19, enrolled during active disease.

V usage is TRBV5-4 and J usage is TRBJ2-7, with TRBD2 matching 14 bases. Germline trimming cut 4 bases from V and 2 bases from J; bases unmatched to any gene: 5. The CDR3 consists of 16 residues. From germline, CDR1 is SGHNT and CDR2 YYREEE (reference sequence). The CDR3 DNA reads as TGTGCCAGCAGCGGCGGACTAGCGGGAGGTACCTACGAGCAGTACTTC. It specifies CASSGGLAGGTYEQYF.

This clone has only a few counts. CDR3 amino acids: CASSPPSSAGGELFF. The DNA of the CDR3 is TGCGCCAGCAGCCCCCCGAGCAGCGCCGGCGGGGAGCTGTTTTTT. The V call is TRBV5-1, the J call TRBJ2-2; D gene ambiguous. The CDR3 sequence is 15 residues long. V lost 4 bases and J lost 7, with 17 bases in between. Germline CDR1 SGHRS, CDR2 YFSETQ.

The chain employs TRBV27 and TRBJ1-6; tentatively, D is TRBD1 (5 bases). Trimming removed 3 bases from V and 10 bases from J, with 16 bases in between. The CDR3 runs 15 residues. Germline loops: CDR1 MNHEY, CDR2 SMNVEV (reference sequence). CDR3 protein: CASSFGGGRNSPLHF. The CDR3 DNA reads TGTGCCAGCAGTTTTGGGGGAGGGAGAAACTCACCCCTCCACTTT.

This clone has just one count. This chain joins TRBV9 and TRBJ1-2; maybe TRBD1 (6 bases). CDR1 and CDR2 from the germline V gene are SGDLS and YYNGEE. This CDR3 is 13 amino acids long. V was shortened by 2 bases and J by 6 bases, with 11 bases between the two germline ends. This chain's CDR3 is CASSVAPGDGYTF. The CDR3, as DNA: TGTGCCAGCAGCGTTGCTCCAGGGGATGGCTACACCTTC.

J is TRBJ1-6 and V is TRBV6-5; maybe TRBD1 (5 bases). There are 14 residues in the CDR3. The germline gives CDR1 MNHEY, CDR2 SVGAGI. Trimming cost V 8 bases and J 2 bases, with 10 bases left between them. This chain's CDR3 is CASADTAYNSPLHF. CDR3 nucleotides: TGTGCCAGCGCGGACACAGCCTATAATTCACCCCTCCACTTT.

This chain connects TRBV24-1 to TRBJ2-1; perhaps TRBD1 as D (6 bases). V lost 3 bases, J lost 5 bases, and 13 bases lay in between. Germline values: CDR1 KGHDR, CDR2 SFDVKD. The CDR3 is 15 amino acids. The CDR3 protein is CATSDAGTPNNEQFF. In DNA, the CDR3 is TGTGCCACCAGTGATGCCGGGACACCAAACAATGAGCAGTTCTTC.

This clone was counted between two and nine times. The rearrangement links TRBV5-4 to TRBJ1-1; TRBD1 matches at 10 bases. The CDR3 runs 14 residues. V shed 4 bases and J 8 bases; nucleotides not matched to a gene: 8. Germline V CDR1 and CDR2: SGHNT, YYREEE (reference sequence). This chain's CDR3 is CASSDGQGVGEAFF. The CDR3 DNA follows: TGTGCCAGCAGCGACGGACAGGGGGTTGGGGAAGCTTTCTTT.

The gene calls are TRBV24-1 and TRBJ1-3; tentatively, D is TRBD1 (5 bases). The germline V gene encodes CDR1 KGHDR and CDR2 SFDVKD. V was cut by 3 bases and J by 0 bases, with 8 bases left in between. The CDR3 has 15 amino acids. In DNA form, the CDR3 reads TGTGCCACCAGTGATCCCCAGGGCTCTGGAAACACCATATATTTT. Translating gives CATSDPQGSGNTIYF.

The chain links TRBV10-1 to TRBJ2-6; D is uncertain. The V gene's germline CDR1 is WNHNN and CDR2 SYGVQD (reference sequence). The CDR3 runs 8 residues. V lost 8 bases to trimming and J lost 18 bases, with 8 bases between them. CDR3 DNA: TGCGCCAGCTCTGAGGCGACTTTC. Translation: CASSEATF.

A single count supports this clone. The rearrangement joins TRBV6-5 to TRBJ1-5; 8 bases align to TRBD1. In germline, CDR1 is MNHEY, CDR2 SVGAGI. With 6 bases clipped from V and 2 bases from J, the junction kept 6 bases outside the gene matches. This CDR3 is built from 15 residues. The DNA for the CDR3 is TGTGCCAGCAGCTCACCGACAGGGGGCAATCAGCCCCAGCATTTT. Encoded protein: CASSSPTGGNQPQHF.